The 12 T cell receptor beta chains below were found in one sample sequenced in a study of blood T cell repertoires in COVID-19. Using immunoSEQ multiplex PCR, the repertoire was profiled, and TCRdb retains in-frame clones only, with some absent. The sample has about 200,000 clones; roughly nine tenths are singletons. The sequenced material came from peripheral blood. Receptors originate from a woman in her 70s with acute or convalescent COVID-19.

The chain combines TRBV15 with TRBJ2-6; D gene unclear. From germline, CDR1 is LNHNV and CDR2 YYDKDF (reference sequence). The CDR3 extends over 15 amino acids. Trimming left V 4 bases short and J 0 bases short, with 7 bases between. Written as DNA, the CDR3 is TGTGCCACCAGCACACGTAGCTCTGGGGCCAACGTCCTGACTTTC. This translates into CATSTRSSGANVLTF. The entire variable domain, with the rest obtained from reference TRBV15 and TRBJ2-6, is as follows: DAMVIQNPRYQVTQFGKPVTLSCSQTLNHNVMYWYQQKSSQAPKLLFHYYDKDFNNEADTPDNFQSRRPNTSFCFLDIRSPGLGDTAMYLCATSTRSSGANVLTFGAGSRLTVL.

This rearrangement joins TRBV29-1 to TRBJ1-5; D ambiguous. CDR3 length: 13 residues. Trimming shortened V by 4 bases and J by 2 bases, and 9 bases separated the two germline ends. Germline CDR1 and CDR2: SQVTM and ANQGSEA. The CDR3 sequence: CSVVTHGNQPQHF. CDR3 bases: TGCAGCGTTGTGACACACGGCAATCAGCCCCAGCATTTT.

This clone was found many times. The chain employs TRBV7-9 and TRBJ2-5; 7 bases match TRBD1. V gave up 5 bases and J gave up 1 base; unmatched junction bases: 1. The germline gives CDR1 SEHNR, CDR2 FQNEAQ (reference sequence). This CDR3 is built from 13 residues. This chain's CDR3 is CASSRDSQETQYF. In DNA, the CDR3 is TGTGCCAGCAGCCGGGACAGCCAAGAGACCCAGTACTTC.

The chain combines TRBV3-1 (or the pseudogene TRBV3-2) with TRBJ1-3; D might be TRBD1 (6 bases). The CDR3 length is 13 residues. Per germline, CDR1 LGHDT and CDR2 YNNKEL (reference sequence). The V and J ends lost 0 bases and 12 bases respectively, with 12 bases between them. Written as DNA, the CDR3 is TGTGCCAGCAGCCAAGAAGGGGGATCGATCATATATTTT. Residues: CASSQEGGSIIYF.

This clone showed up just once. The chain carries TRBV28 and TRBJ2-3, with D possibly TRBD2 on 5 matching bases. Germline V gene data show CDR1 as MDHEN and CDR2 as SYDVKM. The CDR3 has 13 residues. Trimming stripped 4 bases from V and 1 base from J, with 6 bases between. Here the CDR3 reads CASSSGGTDTQYF. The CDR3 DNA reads TGTGCCAGCAGTTCCGGGGGCACAGATACGCAGTATTTT.

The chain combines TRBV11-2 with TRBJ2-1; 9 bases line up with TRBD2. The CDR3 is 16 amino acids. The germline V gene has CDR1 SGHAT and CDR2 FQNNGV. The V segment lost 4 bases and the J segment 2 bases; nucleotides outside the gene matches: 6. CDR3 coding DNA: TGTGCCAGCAGCTCCGTAGCGGGAGCGACCTACAATGAGCAGTTCTTC. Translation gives CASSSVAGATYNEQFF.

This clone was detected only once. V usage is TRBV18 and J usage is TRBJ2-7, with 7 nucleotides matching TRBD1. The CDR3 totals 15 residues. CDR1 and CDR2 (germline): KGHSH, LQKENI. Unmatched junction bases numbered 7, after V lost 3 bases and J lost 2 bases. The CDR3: CASSPPGQPAYEQYF. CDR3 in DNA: TGTGCCAGCTCACCCCCGGGACAGCCAGCCTACGAGCAGTACTTC.

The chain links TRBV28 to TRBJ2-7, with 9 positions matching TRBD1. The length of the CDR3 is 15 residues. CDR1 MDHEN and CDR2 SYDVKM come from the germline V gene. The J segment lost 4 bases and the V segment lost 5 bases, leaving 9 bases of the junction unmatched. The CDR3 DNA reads TGTGCCAGCAGTGTCGCCGGGACAGGGCGATACGAGCAGTACTTC. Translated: CASSVAGTGRYEQYF.

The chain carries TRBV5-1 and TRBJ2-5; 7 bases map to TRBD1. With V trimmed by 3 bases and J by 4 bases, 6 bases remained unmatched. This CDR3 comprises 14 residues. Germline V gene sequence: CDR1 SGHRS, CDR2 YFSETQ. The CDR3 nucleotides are TGCGCCAGCAGCTCCTACAGGGGTGTAGAGACCCAGTACTTC. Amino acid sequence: CASSSYRGVETQYF.

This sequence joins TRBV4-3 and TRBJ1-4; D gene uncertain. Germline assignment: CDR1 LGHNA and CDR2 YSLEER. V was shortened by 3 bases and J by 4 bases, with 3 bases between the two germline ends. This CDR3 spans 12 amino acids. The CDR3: CASSHFNEKLFF. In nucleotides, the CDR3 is TGCGCCAGCAGCCACTTTAATGAAAAACTGTTTTTT.

Here the CDR3 DNA reads TGTGCCAGCAGCTTAGTCCCGCCCAGGGGGAACACTGAAGCTTTCTTT. Its protein is CASSLVPPRGNTEAFF. This sequence joins TRBV7-8 and TRBJ1-1, with a tentative D call TRBD1 (6 bases). Trimming took 1 base from V and 1 from J, leaving 13 bases between them. Germline CDR1 SGHVS, CDR2 FQNEAQ. CDR3 length: 16 residues.

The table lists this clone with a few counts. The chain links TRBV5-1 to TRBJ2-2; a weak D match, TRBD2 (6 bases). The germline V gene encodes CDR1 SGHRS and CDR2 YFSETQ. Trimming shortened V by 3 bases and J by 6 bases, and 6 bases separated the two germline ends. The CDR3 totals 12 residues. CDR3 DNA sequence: TGCGCCAGCAGCTCGGGGGCCGGGGAGCTGTTTTTT. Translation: CASSSGAGELFF.